Below are 18 T cell receptor beta chains sequenced from a single sample in a study of human T cells and chemical hapten exposure. The time point is: patch test 1, 2 weeks after DPC sensitization. Noted treatment: therapeutic diphenylcyclopropenone sensitization with weekly scalp DPC. TCRdb re-called the RACE reads with MiXCR, one entry per CDR3 protein. This sample has 300,000 to 450,000 distinct CDR3 sequences, with around 4.8% found just once. The sample consisted of whole blood, taken in connection with sensitization to the hapten diphenylcyclopropenone (DPC). The receptors derive from a woman aged 45-65 years with alopecia areata. Some clones in this sample may be carry-over from other donors' samples.

This clonotype was picked up many times. This rearrangement joins TRBV15 to TRBJ1-4; no definite D call. CDR1 is LNHNV and CDR2 is YYDKDF in the germline V gene (reference sequence). V was trimmed by 0 bases and J by 8 bases, leaving 7 bases between them. This CDR3 is 13 amino acids long. CDR3 region: CATSRDQVEKLFF. As DNA, the CDR3 is TGTGCCACCAGCAGAGATCAGGTCGAAAAACTGTTTTTT. Filled out from reference TRBV15 and TRBJ1-4, the complete variable domain reads DAMVIQNPRYQVTQFGKPVTLSCSQTLNHNVMYWYQQKSSQAPKLLFHYYDKDFNNEADTPDNFQSRRPNTSFCFLDIRSPGLGDTAMYLCATSRDQVEKLFFGSGTQLSVL.

This chain joins TRBV7-2 and TRBJ2-1; TRBD2 might be the D (6 bases). CDR1 is SGHTA, CDR2 FQGNSA, per germline. Trimming took off 5 bases at V and 4 bases at J, with 21 bases between the two ends. This CDR3 region has 17 residues. Here the CDR3 DNA reads TGTGCCAGCAGCAGTCCCCCCCGTCGGGGGATTTACAATGAGCAGTTCTTC. Amino acid sequence: CASSSPPRRGIYNEQFF.

Ten or more counts support this clonotype. This rearrangement joins TRBV7-9 to TRBJ2-7; TRBD1 aligns across 9 bases. Germline V gene sequence: CDR1 SEHNR, CDR2 FQNEAQ (reference sequence). The CDR3 loop spans 15 amino acids. The V segment lost 4 bases and the J segment 4 bases; nucleotides outside the gene matches: 8. The CDR3 DNA reads as TGTGCCAGCAGCTCGTCCCGGGACAGGGAGTACGAGCAGTACTTC. This sequence encodes CASSSSRDREYEQYF.

This clonotype showed up just a few times. This sequence joins TRBV5-4 and TRBJ2-7, with D hard to call. Germline CDR1 reads SGHNT; CDR2 reads YYREEE (reference sequence). The CDR3 runs to 15 residues. With 0 bases removed from V and 4 bases from J, the gap between germline ends came to 14 bases. The CDR3 protein is CASSLDPATAYEQYF. CDR3 nucleotides: TGTGCCAGCAGCTTGGACCCAGCGACCGCTTACGAGCAGTACTTC.

The chain uses TRBV5-5 and TRBJ2-3; possible D gene TRBD2, 7 bases. This CDR3 is 16 amino acids long. Trimming took 0 bases from V and 2 from J, leaving 13 bases between them. Germline lookup yields CDR1 SGHKS and CDR2 YYEKEE (reference sequence). CDR3 sequence: CASSLAGGGITDTQYF. CDR3 sequence (DNA): TGTGCCAGCAGCTTGGCCGGCGGGGGCATCACAGATACGCAGTATTTT.

In its sample, this clonotype was seen a few times. DNA of the CDR3: TGTGCCAGCAGCCCTCTAGCGGGAGGGGAGAATGAGCAGTTCTTC. It is translated as CASSPLAGGENEQFF. The chain has TRBV6-2 or TRBV6-3 and TRBJ2-1, with TRBD2 matching over 12 bases. The CDR3 is 15 amino acids. The V segment lost 6 bases and the J segment 7 bases; nucleotides outside the gene matches: 7. The germline gives CDR1 MNHEY, CDR2 SVGEGT.

This clonotype occurred many times. J is TRBJ1-6 and V is TRBV19; 7 positions agree with TRBD1. The germline V gene encodes CDR1 LNHDA and CDR2 SQIVND (reference sequence). The CDR3 spans 13 residues. Germline trimming cut 4 bases from V and 7 bases from J; bases unmatched to any gene: 1. CDR3: CASSRQGNSPLHF. The CDR3 nucleotides read TGTGCCAGTAGTAGACAGGGCAATTCACCCCTCCACTTT.

The sample holds many counts of this clonotype. V gene TRBV5-1 combines with J gene TRBJ1-2, with TRBD1 as a possible D gene (6 bases). This CDR3 comprises 16 residues. Germline V gives CDR1 SGHRS, CDR2 YFSETQ. V shed 4 bases and J shed 3 bases, with 19 bases lying between them. The CDR3 DNA is TGCGCCAGCAGCGCAATCGGGGGCGCGAGGGACTATGGCTACACCTTC. This sequence encodes CASSAIGGARDYGYTF. Full variable domain (missing parts from reference TRBV5-1 and TRBJ1-2): KAGVTQTPRYLIKTRGQQVTLSCSPISGHRSVSWYQQTPGQGLQFLFEYFSETQRNKGNFPGRFSGRQFSNSRSEMNVSTLELGDSALYLCASSAIGGARDYGYTFGSGTRLTVV.

This chain connects TRBV7-8 to TRBJ2-5; no firm D call. The CDR3 consists of 14 residues. V shed 1 base and J shed 4 bases, with 10 bases lying between them. Looked up from germline, CDR1 is SGHVS and CDR2 is FQNEAQ. The CDR3 protein is CASSLDRVLETQYF. Here the CDR3 DNA reads TGTGCCAGCAGCTTAGACCGAGTTTTAGAGACCCAGTACTTC.

This clonotype was seen ten or more times. The chain has TRBV20-1 and TRBJ2-3, with 10 bases fitting TRBD2. This CDR3 region has 14 residues. The germline V gene has CDR1 DFQATT and CDR2 SNEGSKA (reference sequence). J was trimmed by 3 bases and V by 7 bases; bases with no gene match: 7. The CDR3 loop is CSGTSGNPTDTQYF. CDR3 DNA sequence: TGCAGTGGCACTAGCGGGAATCCTACAGATACGCAGTATTTT.

The table lists this clonotype with a few counts. The CDR3 DNA is TGTGCCAGCAGCGCGGGACAGGGGTCGACTGTGGGCTATGGCTACACCTTC. It encodes CASSAGQGSTVGYGYTF. The chain is built from TRBV3-1 and TRBJ1-2, with 10 bases lining up with TRBD1. Germline trimming cut 5 bases from V and 4 bases from J; bases unmatched to any gene: 13. The CDR3 length is 17 residues. Per the germline V gene, CDR1 is LGHDT and CDR2 is YNNKEL (reference sequence).

This clonotype was found a few times. In DNA, the CDR3 is TGTGCCAGCAGCTTAGAGCTGGCAGGAGAAAGCACAGATACGCAGTATTTT. It translates to CASSLELAGESTDTQYF. The chain combines TRBV11-2 with TRBJ2-3, with D unclear. The CDR3 is 17 amino acids. V was trimmed by 0 bases and J by 0 bases, leaving 13 bases between them. The germline V gene has CDR1 SGHAT and CDR2 FQNNGV.

This rearrangement joins TRBV7-9 to TRBJ1-2; D may be TRBD1 (6 bases). The CDR3 loop spans 12 amino acids. Germline assignment: CDR1 SEHNR and CDR2 FQNEAQ (reference sequence). Trimming left V 3 bases short and J 8 bases short, with 10 bases between. The CDR3 protein is CASSFNREGYTF. CDR3 nucleotides: TGTGCCAGCAGCTTCAACAGGGAAGGCTACACCTTC.

The V call is TRBV7-9, the J call TRBJ2-2; D is unresolved. The CDR3 length is 12 residues. CDR1 and CDR2 (germline): SEHNR, FQNEAQ (reference sequence). V was cut by 5 bases and J by 5 bases, with 6 bases left in between. The CDR3 sequence: CASSRLTGELFF. Here the CDR3 DNA reads TGTGCCAGCAGCCGATTGACCGGGGAGCTGTTTTTT.

This clonotype was detected ten times or more. The rearrangement uses TRBV28 and TRBJ1-5; no clear D. The V gene lost 7 bases and the J gene lost 9 bases, with 13 bases spanning the gap. The germline V gene encodes CDR1 MDHEN and CDR2 SYDVKM. This CDR3 is 12 amino acids long. CDR3 sequence: CASTLGRRPQHF. The CDR3 DNA is TGTGCCAGCACCCTAGGTAGGCGGCCCCAGCATTTT.

This clonotype was recorded many times. V usage is TRBV5-6 and J usage is TRBJ2-1, with a possible D match to TRBD2 (5 bases). The CDR3 spans 16 residues. Germline V gene data show CDR1 as SGHDT and CDR2 as YYEEEE. Trimming left V 0 bases short and J 3 bases short, with 13 bases between. CDR3: CASSLGSGGNYNEQFF. As DNA, the CDR3 is TGTGCCAGCAGCTTGGGCAGCGGAGGAAACTACAATGAGCAGTTCTTC.

This clonotype was recorded at least ten times. The rearrangement links TRBV12-3 or TRBV12-4 to TRBJ1-5; 9 bases are shared with TRBD1. The length of the CDR3 is 15 residues. The junction had 6 bases not matched to a gene; V was cut back by 5 bases and J by 4 bases. The CDR3 reads CASSTQGARNQPQHF. CDR3 sequence (DNA): TGTGCCAGCAGTACACAGGGGGCGCGGAATCAGCCCCAGCATTTT.

V and J are TRBV29-1 and TRBJ1-2, with 8 bases fitting TRBD1. The CDR3 spans 13 residues. V lost 6 bases, J lost 5 bases, and 8 bases stayed unmatched. The germline gives CDR1 SQVTM, CDR2 ANQGSEA. CDR3 loop: CSVLGWTGYGYTF. The CDR3 DNA follows: TGCAGCGTACTCGGATGGACAGGGTATGGCTACACCTTC.